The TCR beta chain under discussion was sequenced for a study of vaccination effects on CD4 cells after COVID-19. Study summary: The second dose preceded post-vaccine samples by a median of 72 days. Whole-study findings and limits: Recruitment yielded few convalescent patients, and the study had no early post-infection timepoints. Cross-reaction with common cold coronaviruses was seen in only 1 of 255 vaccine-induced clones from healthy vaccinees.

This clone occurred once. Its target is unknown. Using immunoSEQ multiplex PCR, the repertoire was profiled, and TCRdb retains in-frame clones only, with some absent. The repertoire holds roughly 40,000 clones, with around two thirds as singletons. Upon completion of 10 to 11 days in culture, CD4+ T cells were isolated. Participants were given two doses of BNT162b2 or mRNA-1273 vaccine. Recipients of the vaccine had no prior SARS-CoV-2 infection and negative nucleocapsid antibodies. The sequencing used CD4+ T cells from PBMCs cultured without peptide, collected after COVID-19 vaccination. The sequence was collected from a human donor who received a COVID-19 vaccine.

DNA for the CDR3: TGTGCCAGCAGTGAGGGGACAGGGATCTACGAGCAGTACTTC. This translates into CASSEGTGIYEQYF. This chain connects TRBV2 to TRBJ2-7, with 9 bases fitting TRBD1. The CDR3 has 14 residues. The germline V gene encodes CDR1 SNHLY and CDR2 FYNNEI. V shed 3 bases, J shed 3 bases, and the junction held 3 bases outside the gene matches.